The T cell receptor (delta chain) under discussion was sequenced for a study of γδ T cells in repeated Plasmodium falciparum infection. Study overall: Four controlled malaria infections with P. falciparum NF54 spanned 644 days. Broader study findings: Vdelta2-negative gammadelta repertoires, largely Vdelta1+, seemingly showed infection-driven waves of new clonal selection. Vdelta2-negative gammadelta repertoires appeared less diverse and less shared in Malian than Australian children. Over time and infection, Vgamma9/Vdelta2+ repertoires remained highly stable and polyclonal.

Trimming took 3 bases from V and 0 from J, leaving 28 bases between them. The CDR3 covers 20 residues. From germline, CDR1 is GEAIGNYY and CDR2 EKD. Bulk repertoires came from Vgamma9/Vdelta2+ or Vdelta2-negative gammadelta T cells flow-sorted from PBMC. This clone was seen more than once but under ten times. The antigen is not known. The protein TCRdb gives is from a much larger clone and does not agree with this DNA's translation at residue 11, likely a read error; the protein shown here comes from the DNA. TCRdb used CATT to re-call clones from the multiplex PCR reads. This table holds 50,000 to 60,000 delta-chain clones, 1.5% to 2% found once.

The rearrangement joins TRDV2 to TRDJ1; the D gene is possibly TRDD3 (8 bases). No J gene was available from TCRdb, and it was assigned here by a germline match of the DNA. Sequencing was carried out using gamma-delta T cells from blood. This sequence was found in a pool of human donors (malaria-infected and uninfected, not separated). The CDR3 loop reads CACDAFLELGGSFYTDKLIF. CDR3 in DNA: TGTGCCTGTGACGCCTTCCTCGAACTGGGGGGTTCTTTCTACACCGATAAACTCATCTTT.